These 17 T cell receptor beta chains came from one sample sequenced in a study of cytotoxic CD8 clonotypes in ibrutinib-treated CLL. TCRdb's table, derived via immunoSEQ multiplex PCR, lists solely in-frame clones and lacks some. The sample yields about 160,000 clones, more than 80% seen once. The source was PBMCs, collected after 24 months of ibrutinib treatment. The receptors were sampled from a human donor with chronic lymphocytic leukemia.

V is TRBV15 and J is TRBJ2-1, with 8 bases lining up with TRBD2. The CDR3 is 15 amino acids. The junction had 7 bases not matched to a gene; V was cut back by 0 bases and J by 9 bases. The germline V gene encodes CDR1 LNHNV and CDR2 YYDKDF (reference sequence). The CDR3 protein is CATSRDLAGGGEQFF. The CDR3 DNA follows: TGTGCCACCAGCAGAGATCTTGCGGGAGGAGGTGAGCAGTTCTTC. The variable domain in full, with the rest retrieved from reference TRBV15 and TRBJ2-1, is DAMVIQNPRYQVTQFGKPVTLSCSQTLNHNVMYWYQQKSSQAPKLLFHYYDKDFNNEADTPDNFQSRRPNTSFCFLDIRSPGLGDTAMYLCATSRDLAGGGEQFFGPGTRLTVL.

The chain has TRBV6-1 and TRBJ1-5, with 8 bases that match TRBD1. The CDR3 is made up of 15 amino acids. Per germline, CDR1 MNHNS and CDR2 SASEGT. The V segment lost 7 bases and the J segment 2 bases; nucleotides outside the gene matches: 7. The CDR3 sequence: CASTFDRGGNQPQHF. The DNA for the CDR3 is TGTGCCAGCACTTTCGACAGGGGAGGCAATCAGCCCCAGCATTTT.

The rearrangement links TRBV28 to TRBJ2-7; tentative D call: TRBD2 (6 bases). The CDR3 runs 15 residues. V shed 6 bases and J shed 0 bases, with 15 bases lying between them. Germline V lookup: CDR1 MDHEN, CDR2 SYDVKM. CDR3 protein: CASRPLGGFSYEQYF. For the CDR3, the DNA is TGTGCCAGCAGACCTCTCGGGGGATTCTCCTACGAGCAGTACTTC.

V and J are TRBV19 and TRBJ1-2; D not resolved. CDR3 length equals 14 residues. V lost 6 bases and J lost 4, with 15 bases in between. Germline V CDR1 and CDR2: LNHDA, SQIVND (reference sequence). The CDR3 sequence is CASRAGPGSYGYTF. CDR3 bases: TGTGCCAGTAGAGCGGGCCCGGGGAGCTATGGCTACACCTTC.

The CDR3 here is CASSFNGYVSTEAFF. The CDR3 DNA reads TGTGCCAGCAGTTTCAACGGGTATGTCAGCACTGAAGCTTTCTTT. This chain joins TRBV27 and TRBJ1-1, with no clear D. CDR3 length equals 15 residues. Germline V gene sequence: CDR1 MNHEY, CDR2 SMNVEV (reference sequence). V was clipped by 3 bases and J by 4 bases, with 15 bases between them.

The V call is TRBV7-3, the J call TRBJ2-7, with TRBD1 matching 7 bases. The CDR3 is made up of 20 amino acids. The germline CDR1 and CDR2 sequences are SGHTA and FQGTGA. The V gene end was trimmed by 6 bases and the J gene end by 0 bases; junction bases not matched to a gene: 23. CDR3 protein: CASSTETGLFGVSTSYEQYF. In DNA form, the CDR3 reads TGTGCCAGCAGTACCGAGACAGGGCTTTTCGGAGTCTCGACCTCCTACGAGCAGTACTTC.

This chain uses TRBV15 with TRBJ1-1; no clear D gene. Between the trimmed V and J ends, which lost 5 bases and 1 base, there was a span of 11 bases. CDR3 length: 14 residues. Looked up from germline, CDR1 is LNHNV and CDR2 is YYDKDF (reference sequence). The CDR3 is CATSAGPTNTEAFF. In DNA, the CDR3 is TGTGCCACCAGCGCAGGACCGACGAACACTGAAGCTTTCTTT.

The chain is built from TRBV7-2 and TRBJ2-1; 8 bases agree with TRBD1. This CDR3 has 14 residues. CDR1 and CDR2 (germline): SGHTA, FQGNSA. J was trimmed by 6 bases and V by 4 bases; bases with no gene match: 5. CDR3 nucleotide sequence: TGTGCCAGCAGCTCCCGACAGGGGAGCAATGAGCAGTTCTTC. This translates into CASSSRQGSNEQFF.

The chain is built from TRBV27 and TRBJ1-2; D possibly corresponds to TRBD1 (5 bases). The V gene lost 2 bases and the J gene lost 4 bases, with 11 bases spanning the gap. The germline V gene has CDR1 MNHEY and CDR2 SMNVEV (reference sequence). The CDR3 sequence is 14 residues long. CDR3 loop: CASSLGGYGYGYTF. The CDR3 DNA reads as TGTGCCAGCAGTTTAGGGGGATATGGCTATGGCTACACCTTC.

This clone came up many times. V usage is TRBV10-2 and J usage is TRBJ1-2; D ambiguous. Per germline, CDR1 WSHSY and CDR2 SAAADI. V was shortened by 5 bases and J by 7 bases, with 17 bases between the two germline ends. The CDR3 has 14 amino acids. The CDR3 here is CASSFDPNNLGYTF. CDR3 sequence (DNA): TGCGCCAGCAGTTTCGACCCCAATAACCTTGGCTACACCTTC.

The V and J genes are TRBV6-5 and TRBJ1-4; maybe TRBD1 (6 bases). Germline V gives CDR1 MNHEY, CDR2 SVGAGI. The V end was cut by 2 bases, the J end by 4 bases, with 14 bases between. The CDR3 covers 16 residues. CDR3 residues: CASSYRRGGGNEKLFF. For the CDR3, the DNA is TGTGCCAGCAGTTACCGAAGGGGGGGCGGTAATGAAAAACTGTTTTTT.

V usage is TRBV30 and J usage is TRBJ1-5; 7 nucleotides line up with TRBD1. The ends lost 2 bases at V and 0 bases at J; junction bases unmatched: 4. Germline V gene lookup returns CDR1 GTSNPN and CDR2 SVGIG (reference sequence). CDR3 length equals 15 residues. For the CDR3, the DNA is TGTGCCTGGAGTTCAGGGGGGAATAGCAATCAGCCCCAGCATTTT. Its translation: CAWSSGGNSNQPQHF.

The V gene is TRBV12-1, the J gene TRBJ1-5. TRBV12-1 is reported as a pseudogene. This CDR3 contains 14 residues. The CDR3 coding sequence is TGTGCCAGCAGACGTTTGTTGGGACCTCAGCCCCAGCATTTT. Protein product: CASRRLLGPQPQHF.

V is TRBV9 and J is TRBJ2-1; 10 positions agree with TRBD1. The length of the CDR3 is 15 residues. CDR1 and CDR2 from the germline V gene are SGDLS and YYNGEE. The junction had 9 bases not matched to a gene; V was cut back by 4 bases and J by 8 bases. CDR3 loop: CASSRRQGADDEQFF. The CDR3 DNA reads TGTGCCAGCAGCCGACGACAGGGGGCAGACGATGAGCAGTTCTTC.

This chain connects TRBV2 to TRBJ2-1; possible D gene TRBD2, 7 bases. This CDR3 has 16 amino acids. Looked up from germline, CDR1 is SNHLY and CDR2 is FYNNEI. V shed 4 bases and J shed 3 bases, with 16 bases lying between them. The CDR3 sequence: CASSGRGGHDYNEQFF. The CDR3 nucleotides read TGTGCCAGCAGTGGCCGCGGGGGACACGACTACAATGAGCAGTTCTTC. The full variable domain, with the rest looked up from reference TRBV2 and TRBJ2-1, is EPEVTQTPSHQVTQMGQEVILRCVPISNHLYFYWYRQILGQKVEFLVSFYNNEISEKSEIFDDQFSVERPDGSNFTLKIRSTKLEDSAMYFCASSGRGGHDYNEQFFGPGTRLTVL.

The CDR3 spells CASNDYRVPSNQPQHF. The CDR3, as DNA: TGTGCCAGTAACGACTATAGGGTCCCTAGCAATCAGCCCCAGCATTTT. The chain has TRBV19 and TRBJ1-5, with D unresolved. Germline loops: CDR1 LNHDA, CDR2 SQIVND (reference sequence). The CDR3 consists of 16 residues. V shed 7 bases and J shed 0 bases, with 16 bases lying between them.

This clone was recorded a few times. The V call is TRBV6-6, the J call TRBJ2-7; 7 bases are a match to TRBD1. Trimming took 0 bases from V and 3 from J; bases not matched to a gene: 2. The germline V gene has CDR1 MNHNY and CDR2 SVGAGI (reference sequence). The CDR3 consists of 14 residues. CDR3 amino acids: CASSYSGGDYEQYF. The CDR3 DNA follows: TGTGCCAGCAGTTACTCAGGGGGCGACTACGAGCAGTACTTC.